This T cell receptor (beta chain) was found in a study of T cell changes during pregnancy in multiple sclerosis. Clones were read by immunoSEQ multiplex PCR, and TCRdb kept only the in-frame ones, dropping some. This table has under 65,000 clones, more than 85% appearing once. CDR3 length: 12 amino acids. Germline values: CDR1 ENHRY, CDR2 SYGVKD. The V and J ends lost 6 bases and 5 bases respectively, with 10 bases between them. This receptor was taken from a female donor in good health, enrolled as a control in a pregnancy study. The chain couples TRBV10-3 to TRBJ1-1, with D hard to call. Specimen: peripheral blood, collected after pregnancy. The CDR3 spells CAISPGRTEAFF. The CDR3 DNA follows: TGTGCCATCAGCCCCGGGAGGACTGAAGCTTTCTTT.